Included here is one T cell receptor (beta chain) sequence, with context. The antigen remains undetermined. The data derive from a study of glioma-infiltrating T cells after dendritic cell vaccination. Study-level background: Samples are from glioblastoma patients in Phase I and II dendritic cell vaccine trials. Broader study findings: TCR clonality showed no direct relationship with survival.

None of the glioblastoma patients had an isocitrate dehydrogenase mutation. The V end was cut by 0 bases, the J end by 6 bases, with 18 bases between. This CDR3 contains 16 residues. Per the germline V gene, CDR1 is SGHDT and CDR2 is YYEEEE. The repertoire was sequenced with immunoSEQ multiplex PCR; TCRdb's copy has only in-frame clones and lacks some. The table includes under 100,000 clones, 85% to 90% detected once. The starting material was blood, obtained before dendritic cell vaccination. This receptor was identified in a human donor with glioblastoma. The gene calls are TRBV5-6 and TRBJ1-1, with unresolved D. The CDR3 is CASSLARTVVRAEAFF. CDR3 DNA: TGTGCCAGCAGCTTGGCCCGGACCGTCGTGAGGGCTGAAGCTTTCTTT.